The sequence of this T cell receptor beta chain was determined in a study of T cell responses to AZD1222 COVID-19 vaccine. Here immunoSEQ multiplex PCR was the method, and the copy in TCRdb shows in-frame clones only, minus some. The sample shows some 110,000 clones, roughly 88% of them seen only once. Trimming cost V 6 bases and J 5 bases; bases outside gene matches: 11. The CDR3 consists of 15 residues. Germline V gene data show CDR1 as SNHLY and CDR2 as FYNNEI. The specimen comprised peripheral blood, sampled on day 0 of AZD1222 vaccination. The gene calls are TRBV2 and TRBJ2-5; TRBD2 matches at 8 bases. The sequence came from an adult in good health. This CDR3 reads CASRDPGGARETQYF. CDR3 nucleotides: TGTGCCAGCAGAGACCCGGGGGGGGCCCGGGAGACCCAGTACTTC.